A selection of T cell receptor beta chains follows, all from one sample in a study of blood T cell repertoires in COVID-19. TCRdb keeps only in-frame clones here, not all; method: immunoSEQ multiplex PCR. The sample shows tens of thousands of clones, about 86% of them seen only once. The material sequenced was peripheral blood. These receptors were obtained from a woman of 80 years or more with acute or convalescent COVID-19. Each CDR3 is given with its conserved first and last residue. The D gene is left open where the match is weak. Clone size, where shown, is once, few, many, or a class for clones that have expanded.

j_call clone_size v_call d_call cdr3_nt cdr3_aa
TRBJ2-3 - TRBV9 TRBD2 TGTGCCAGCAGCGTAGCTATTGCGACTAGCGGGGGGTTACGATCCACAGATACGCAGTATTTT CASSVAIATSGGLRSTDTQYF
TRBJ1-5 - TRBV6-1 - TGTGCCAGCAGTGAAGCTTTCGAGCTTCAGCCCCAGCATTTT CASSEAFELQPQHF
TRBJ2-7 - TRBV4-1 TRBD1 TGCGCCAGCAGCCAACCTAGACAGGGGGTCGAGCAGTACTTC CASSQPRQGVEQYF
TRBJ1-2 - TRBV5-6 TRBD1 TGTGCCAGCAGCTTGGGGGACAGGCAATACTATGGCTACACCTTC CASSLGDRQYYGYTF
TRBJ2-7 - TRBV13 TRBD1 TGTGCCAGCAGCTTAGCACCACCCTACCGGACAGGGAACGAGCAGTACTTC CASSLAPPYRTGNEQYF
TRBJ1-1 - TRBV18 - TGTGCCAGCTCACCGCCGAGGGCTCAGGGGCAGGCTTTCTTT CASSPPRAQGQAFF
TRBJ1-3 - TRBV12-5 - TGTGCTAGTGGTTTGCAAGCCTCTGGAAACACCATATATTTT CASGLQASGNTIYF
TRBJ2-7 - TRBV12-3/TRBV12-4 - TGTGCCAGCAGTCTCCTCCTCTACGAGCAGTACTTC CASSLLLYEQYF
TRBJ2-1 - TRBV5-5 - TGTGCCAGCAGCCTCGTTACGGGGGGCGCTTACAATGAGCAGTTCTTC CASSLVTGGAYNEQFF
TRBJ2-1 - TRBV5-1 TRBD1 TGCGCCAGCAGCTTGGTGGGGACAGGTCGGAATGAGCAGTTCTTC CASSLVGTGRNEQFF
TRBJ1-2 - TRBV12-3/TRBV12-4 TRBD1 TGTGCCAGCAGTCGCCGGCGACAGGGAATCTACACCTTC CASSRRRQGIYTF
TRBJ1-1 - TRBV6-5 TRBD1 TGTGCCAGCAGTTACGGAGACAGGGGGAACACTGAAGCTTTCTTT CASSYGDRGNTEAFF
TRBJ2-1 - TRBV5-6 TRBD1 TGTGCCAGCAGCACCATGACAGGGCATAGGGGCAATGAGCAGTTCTTC CASSTMTGHRGNEQFF
TRBJ2-1 - TRBV11-3 - TGTGCCAGCAGCCCCGGGTGGATAGCGGATACCACTTCCTACAATGAGCAGTTCTTC CASSPGWIADTTSYNEQFF
TRBJ2-7 once TRBV11-2 - TGTGCCAGCAGCCTCGGACAGTTTACATCCTACGAGCAGTACTTC CASSLGQFTSYEQYF
TRBJ2-2 - TRBV6-1 - TGTGCCAGTACCGAAGGTAACCGAGGCACCGGGGAGCTGTTTTTT CASTEGNRGTGELFF
TRBJ2-5 - TRBV7-9 - TGTGCCAGCAGCTCGGTGGACTGGATACAAGAGACCCAGTACTTC CASSSVDWIQETQYF
TRBJ2-7 - TRBV2 - TGTGCCAGCAGGGACTTCTCCTACGAGCAGTACTTC CASRDFSYEQYF
TRBJ1-5 - TRBV7-2 TRBD1 TGTGCCAGCAGCTTTGGACAGGATGCGGGTCAGCCCCAGCATTTT CASSFGQDAGQPQHF
TRBJ2-7 once TRBV11-2 - TGTGCCTCAGGGCAGCCACTCTCCTACGAGCAGTACTTC CASGQPLSYEQYF
TRBJ2-1 once TRBV18 TRBD2 TGTGCCAGCTCATATTCTAGCGGGGACGAGCAGTTCTTC CASSYSSGDEQFF
TRBJ2-1 - TRBV24-1 - TGTGCCACCAGTGCAAGGCAGGCTGATACATCCTACAATGAGCAGTTCTTC CATSARQADTSYNEQFF
TRBJ1-5 - TRBV7-8 TRBD1 TGTGCCAGCAGCTTAGGACAGGGGATAGGGACTCAGCCCCAGCATTTT CASSLGQGIGTQPQHF
TRBJ1-4 - TRBV27 TRBD1 TGTGCCAGCAGTCTCCGGACAGGGGGAAATGAAAAACTGTTTTTT CASSLRTGGNEKLFF
TRBJ2-3 - TRBV9 TRBD2 TGTGCCAGCAGCGTAGACAGCGGGGAGACAGATACGCAGTATTTT CASSVDSGETDTQYF
TRBJ1-1 - TRBV30 TRBD1 TGTGCCTGGGGTCGACAGGGGGCGAACACTGAAGCTTTCTTT CAWGRQGANTEAFF
TRBJ1-1 - TRBV7-9 TRBD1 TGTGCCAGCAACCAATACGGGACAGAATTCCCCTACACTGAAGCTTTCTTT CASNQYGTEFPYTEAFF
TRBJ2-1 once TRBV7-2 TRBD2 TGTGCCAGCAGCTTAGCGACTAGCGGGGCCTCCTACAATGAGCAGTTCTTC CASSLATSGASYNEQFF